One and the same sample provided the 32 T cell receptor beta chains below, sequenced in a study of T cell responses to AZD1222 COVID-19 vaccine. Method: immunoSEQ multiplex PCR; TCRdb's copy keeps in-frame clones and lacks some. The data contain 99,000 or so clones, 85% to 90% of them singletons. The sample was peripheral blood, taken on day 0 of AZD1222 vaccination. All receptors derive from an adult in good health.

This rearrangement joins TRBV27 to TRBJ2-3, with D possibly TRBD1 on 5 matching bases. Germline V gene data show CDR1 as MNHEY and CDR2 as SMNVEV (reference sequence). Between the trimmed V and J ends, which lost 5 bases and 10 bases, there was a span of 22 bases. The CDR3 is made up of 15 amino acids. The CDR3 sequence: CASSGTGDRGLAQYF. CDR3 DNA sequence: TGTGCCAGCAGTGGTACGGGTGATAGGGGATTGGCGCAGTATTTT.

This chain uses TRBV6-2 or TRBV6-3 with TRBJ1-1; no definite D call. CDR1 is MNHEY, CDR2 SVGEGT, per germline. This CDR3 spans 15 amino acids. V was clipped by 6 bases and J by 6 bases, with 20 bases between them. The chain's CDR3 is CASSLVGGKPPEAFF. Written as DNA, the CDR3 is TGTGCCAGCAGCCTGGTGGGTGGCAAGCCCCCTGAAGCTTTCTTT.

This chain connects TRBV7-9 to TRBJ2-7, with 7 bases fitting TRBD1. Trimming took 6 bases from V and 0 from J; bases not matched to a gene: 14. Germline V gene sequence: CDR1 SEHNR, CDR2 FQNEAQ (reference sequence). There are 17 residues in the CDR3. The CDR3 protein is CASSFAGTDDPSYEQYF. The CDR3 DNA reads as TGTGCCAGCAGTTTCGCCGGGACAGACGACCCCTCCTACGAGCAGTACTTC.

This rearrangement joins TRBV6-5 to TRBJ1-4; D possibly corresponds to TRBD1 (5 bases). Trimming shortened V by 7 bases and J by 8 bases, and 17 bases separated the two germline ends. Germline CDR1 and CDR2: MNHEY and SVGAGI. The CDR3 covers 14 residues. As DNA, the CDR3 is TGTGCCAGCATCGGCGGGGGAATAGGGGAAAAACTGTTTTTT. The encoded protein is CASIGGGIGEKLFF.

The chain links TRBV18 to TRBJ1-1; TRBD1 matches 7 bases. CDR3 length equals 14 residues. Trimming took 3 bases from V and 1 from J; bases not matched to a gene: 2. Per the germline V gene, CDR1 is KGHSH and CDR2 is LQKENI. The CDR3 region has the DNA TGTGCCAGCTCACCGGGACAGACGAACACTGAAGCTTTCTTT. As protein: CASSPGQTNTEAFF.

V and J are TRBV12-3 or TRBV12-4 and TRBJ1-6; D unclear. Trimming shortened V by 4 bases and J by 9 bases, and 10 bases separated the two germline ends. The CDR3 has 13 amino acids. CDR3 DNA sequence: TGTGCCAGCAGTTGGAGGGAGGGTTCACCCCTCCACTTT. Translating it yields CASSWREGSPLHF.

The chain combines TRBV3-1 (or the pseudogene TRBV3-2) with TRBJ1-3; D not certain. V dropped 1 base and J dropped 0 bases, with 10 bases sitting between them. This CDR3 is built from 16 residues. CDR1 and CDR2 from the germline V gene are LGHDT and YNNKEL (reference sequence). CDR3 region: CASSQAGIFSGNTIYF. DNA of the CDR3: TGTGCCAGCAGCCAAGCGGGGATATTCTCTGGAAACACCATATATTTT.

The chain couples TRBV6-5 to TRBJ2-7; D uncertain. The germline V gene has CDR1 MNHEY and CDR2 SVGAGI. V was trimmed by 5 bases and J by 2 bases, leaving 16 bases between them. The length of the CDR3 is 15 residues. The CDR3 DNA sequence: TGTGCCAGCAGTACTTCCTGGACGGATACCTACGAGCAGTACTTC. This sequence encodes CASSTSWTDTYEQYF.

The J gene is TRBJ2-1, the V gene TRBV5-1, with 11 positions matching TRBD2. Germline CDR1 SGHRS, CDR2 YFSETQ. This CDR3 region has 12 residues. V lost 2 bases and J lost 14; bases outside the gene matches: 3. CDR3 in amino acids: CASSFSGRGEFF. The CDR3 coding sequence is TGCGCCAGCAGCTTTAGCGGGAGGGGCGAGTTCTTC.

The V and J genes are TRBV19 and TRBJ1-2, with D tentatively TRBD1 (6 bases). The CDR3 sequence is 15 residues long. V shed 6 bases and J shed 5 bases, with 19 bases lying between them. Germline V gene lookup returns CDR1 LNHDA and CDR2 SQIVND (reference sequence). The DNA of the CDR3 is TGTGCCAGTAGCCCCGCGGACGGGGGGCCTTATGGCTACACCTTC. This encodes CASSPADGGPYGYTF.

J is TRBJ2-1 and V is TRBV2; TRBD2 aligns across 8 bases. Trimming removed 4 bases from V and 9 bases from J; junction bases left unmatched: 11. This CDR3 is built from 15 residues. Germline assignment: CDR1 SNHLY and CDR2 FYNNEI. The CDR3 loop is CASSGVAGLLGEQFF. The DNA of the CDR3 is TGTGCCAGCAGTGGAGTAGCGGGGCTTTTGGGTGAGCAGTTCTTC.

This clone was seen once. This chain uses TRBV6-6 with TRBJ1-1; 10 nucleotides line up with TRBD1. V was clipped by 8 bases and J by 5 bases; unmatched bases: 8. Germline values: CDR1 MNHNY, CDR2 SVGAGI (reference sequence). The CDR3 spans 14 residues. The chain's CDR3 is CASYRQGAGTEAFF. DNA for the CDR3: TGTGCCAGCTATCGACAGGGGGCGGGAACTGAAGCTTTCTTT.

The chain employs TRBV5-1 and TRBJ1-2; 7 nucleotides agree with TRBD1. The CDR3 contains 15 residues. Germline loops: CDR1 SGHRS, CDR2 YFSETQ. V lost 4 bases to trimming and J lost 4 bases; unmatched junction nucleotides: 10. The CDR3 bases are TGCGCCAGCAGCCCGGGACAGATATCTAGCTATGGCTACACCTTC. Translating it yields CASSPGQISSYGYTF.

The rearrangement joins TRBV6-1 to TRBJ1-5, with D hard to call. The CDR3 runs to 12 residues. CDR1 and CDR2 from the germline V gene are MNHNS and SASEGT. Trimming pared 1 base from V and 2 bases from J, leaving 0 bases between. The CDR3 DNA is TGTGCCAGCAGTGAAGGCAATCAGCCCCAGCATTTT. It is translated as CASSEGNQPQHF.

CDR3 sequence (DNA): TGTGCCAGCAGCCCCTCGACAGGGCTCGAGCAGTACTTC. It yields the protein CASSPSTGLEQYF. The V gene is TRBV11-3, the J gene TRBJ2-7; 7 nucleotides line up with TRBD1. Unmatched junction bases numbered 7, after V lost 5 bases and J lost 6 bases. CDR3 length equals 13 residues. Germline loops: CDR1 SGHNT, CDR2 YENEEA.

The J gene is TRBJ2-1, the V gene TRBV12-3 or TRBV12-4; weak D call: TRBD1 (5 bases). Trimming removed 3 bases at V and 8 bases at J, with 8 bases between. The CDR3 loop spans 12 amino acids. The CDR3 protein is CASSFRVDEQFF. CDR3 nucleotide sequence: TGTGCCAGCAGTTTCAGGGTCGATGAGCAGTTCTTC.

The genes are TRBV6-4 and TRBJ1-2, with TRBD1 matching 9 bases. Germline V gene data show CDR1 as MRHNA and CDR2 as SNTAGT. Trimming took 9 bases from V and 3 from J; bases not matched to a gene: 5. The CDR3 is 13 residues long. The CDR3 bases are TGTGCCAGGGGGGACAGGGAGGACTATGGCTACACCTTC. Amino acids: CARGDREDYGYTF.

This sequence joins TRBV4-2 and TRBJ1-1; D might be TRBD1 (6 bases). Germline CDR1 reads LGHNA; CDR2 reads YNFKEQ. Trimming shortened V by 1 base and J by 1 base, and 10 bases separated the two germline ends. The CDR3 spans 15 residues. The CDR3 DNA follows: TGTGCCAGCAGCCAAGGGCAGGACAGGAACACTGAAGCTTTCTTT. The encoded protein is CASSQGQDRNTEAFF.

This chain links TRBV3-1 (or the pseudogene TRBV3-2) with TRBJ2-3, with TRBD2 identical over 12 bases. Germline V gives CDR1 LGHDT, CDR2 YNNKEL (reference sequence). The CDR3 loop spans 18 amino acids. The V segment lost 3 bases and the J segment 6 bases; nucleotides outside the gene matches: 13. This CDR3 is CASSQIYLAGGRGDTQYF. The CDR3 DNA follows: TGTGCCAGCAGCCAGATCTACCTAGCGGGGGGGCGAGGGGATACGCAGTATTTT.

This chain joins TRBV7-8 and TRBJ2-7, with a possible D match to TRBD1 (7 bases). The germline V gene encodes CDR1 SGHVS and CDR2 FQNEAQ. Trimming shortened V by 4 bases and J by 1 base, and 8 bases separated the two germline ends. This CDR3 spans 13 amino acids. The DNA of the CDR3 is TGTGCCAGCAGCTCAGGGGGGTCCTACGAGCAGTACTTC. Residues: CASSSGGSYEQYF.

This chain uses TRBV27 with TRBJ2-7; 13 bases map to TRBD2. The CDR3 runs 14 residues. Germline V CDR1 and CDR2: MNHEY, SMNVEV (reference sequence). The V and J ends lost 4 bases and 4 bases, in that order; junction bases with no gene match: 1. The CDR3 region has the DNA TGTGCCAGCAGTTCGGGACTAGCGGGGTACGAGCAGTACTTC. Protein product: CASSSGLAGYEQYF.

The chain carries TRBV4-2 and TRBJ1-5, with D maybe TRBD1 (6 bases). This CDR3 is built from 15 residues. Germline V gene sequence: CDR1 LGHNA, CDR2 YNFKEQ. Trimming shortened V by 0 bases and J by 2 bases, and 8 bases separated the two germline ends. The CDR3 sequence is CASSQEPGGNQPQHF. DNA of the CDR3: TGTGCCAGCAGCCAAGAACCAGGGGGCAATCAGCCCCAGCATTTT.

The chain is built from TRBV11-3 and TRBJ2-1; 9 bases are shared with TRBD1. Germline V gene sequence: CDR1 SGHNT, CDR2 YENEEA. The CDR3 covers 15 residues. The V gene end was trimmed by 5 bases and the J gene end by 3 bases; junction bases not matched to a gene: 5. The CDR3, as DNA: TGTGCCAGCAGCCCACAGGGGGCGAGCTACAATGAGCAGTTCTTC. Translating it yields CASSPQGASYNEQFF.

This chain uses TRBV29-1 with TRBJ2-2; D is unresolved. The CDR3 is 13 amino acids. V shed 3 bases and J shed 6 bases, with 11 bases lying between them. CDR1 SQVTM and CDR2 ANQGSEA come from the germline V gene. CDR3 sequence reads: CSVESGHAGELFF. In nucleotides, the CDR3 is TGCAGCGTTGAGTCTGGGCACGCCGGGGAGCTGTTTTTT.

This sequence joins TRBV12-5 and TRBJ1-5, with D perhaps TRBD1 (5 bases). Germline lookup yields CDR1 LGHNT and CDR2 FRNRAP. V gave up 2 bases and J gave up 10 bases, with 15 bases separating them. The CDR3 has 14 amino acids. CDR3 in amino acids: CASGLYTGLGPQHF. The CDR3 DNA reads TGTGCTAGTGGTTTGTATACAGGCCTAGGACCCCAGCATTTT.

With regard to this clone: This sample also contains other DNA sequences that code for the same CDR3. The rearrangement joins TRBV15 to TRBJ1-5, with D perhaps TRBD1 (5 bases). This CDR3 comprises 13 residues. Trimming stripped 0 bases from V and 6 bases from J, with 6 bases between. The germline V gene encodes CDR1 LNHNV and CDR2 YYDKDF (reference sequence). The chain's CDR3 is CATSRDQGQPQHF. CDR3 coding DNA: TGTGCCACCAGCAGAGATCAGGGTCAGCCCCAGCATTTT.

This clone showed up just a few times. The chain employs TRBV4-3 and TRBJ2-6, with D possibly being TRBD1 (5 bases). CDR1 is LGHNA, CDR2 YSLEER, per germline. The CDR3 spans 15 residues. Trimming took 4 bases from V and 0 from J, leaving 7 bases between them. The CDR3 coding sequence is TGCGCCAGCAGCCTCGACAGCTCTGGGGCCAACGTCCTGACTTTC. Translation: CASSLDSSGANVLTF.

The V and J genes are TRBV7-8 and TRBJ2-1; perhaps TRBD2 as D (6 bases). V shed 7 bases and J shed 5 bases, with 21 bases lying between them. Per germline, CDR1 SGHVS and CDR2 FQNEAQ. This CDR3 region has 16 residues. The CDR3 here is CASTNLGVADHNEQFF. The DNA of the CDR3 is TGTGCCAGCACTAATCTCGGGGTAGCGGACCACAATGAGCAGTTCTTC.

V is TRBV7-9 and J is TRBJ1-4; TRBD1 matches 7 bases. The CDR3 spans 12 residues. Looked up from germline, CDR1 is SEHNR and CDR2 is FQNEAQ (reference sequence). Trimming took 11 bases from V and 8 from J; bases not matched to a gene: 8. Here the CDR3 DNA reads TGTGCCCTAGGCCGGGACAGCGAAAAACTGTTTTTT. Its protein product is CALGRDSEKLFF.

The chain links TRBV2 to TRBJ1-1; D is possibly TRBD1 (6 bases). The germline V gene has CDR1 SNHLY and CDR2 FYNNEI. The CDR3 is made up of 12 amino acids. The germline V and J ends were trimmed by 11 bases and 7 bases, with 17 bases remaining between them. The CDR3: CASLRGQGEAFF. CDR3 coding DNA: TGTGCCTCCCTCCGGGGGCAAGGTGAAGCTTTCTTT. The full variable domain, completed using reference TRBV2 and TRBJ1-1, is EPEVTQTPSHQVTQMGQEVILRCVPISNHLYFYWYRQILGQKVEFLVSFYNNEISEKSEIFDDQFSVERPDGSNFTLKIRSTKLEDSAMYFCASLRGQGEAFFGQGTRLTVV.

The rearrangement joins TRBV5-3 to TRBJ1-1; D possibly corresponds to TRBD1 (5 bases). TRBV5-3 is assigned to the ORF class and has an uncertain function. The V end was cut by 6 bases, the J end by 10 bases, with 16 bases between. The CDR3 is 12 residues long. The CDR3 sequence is CARTKGRLLAFF. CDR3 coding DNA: TGTGCCAGAACTAAGGGACGTTTGCTAGCTTTCTTT.

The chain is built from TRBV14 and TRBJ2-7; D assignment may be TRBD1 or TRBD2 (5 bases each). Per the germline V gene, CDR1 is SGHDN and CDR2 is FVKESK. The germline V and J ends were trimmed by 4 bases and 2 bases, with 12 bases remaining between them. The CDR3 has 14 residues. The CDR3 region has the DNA TGTGCCAGCAGCCGAGGGACGTATACCTACGAGCAGTACTTC. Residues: CASSRGTYTYEQYF.